The 20 T cell receptor beta chains reported below all come from one sample, sequenced in a study of patients and donors after allogeneic stem cell transplantation. MiXCR, run by TCRdb on the RT-PCR reads, gives a single entry per CDR3 protein. This sample has 200,000 to 250,000 distinct CDR3 sequences, with 11% to 15% found just once. The sequenced sample was blood, either unsorted or a sorted T cell fraction (not recorded which). The receptors derive from a human donor who was either an allogeneic HSCT recipient or a stem cell or donor lymphocyte infusion donor (not recorded which). It is not recorded whose cells these are; they may come from a transplant donor.

This clonotype has at least ten counts. The chain links TRBV3-1 to TRBJ1-3; 12 bases agree with TRBD1. CDR1 LGHDT and CDR2 YNNKEL come from the germline V gene (reference sequence). This CDR3 has 16 residues. Unmatched junction bases numbered 7, after V lost 4 bases and J lost 6 bases. The DNA of the CDR3 is TGTGCCAGCAGCCTTGCCGGGACAGGGGGCGAAAACACCATATATTTT. Its translation: CASSLAGTGGENTIYF.

The V call is TRBV9, the J call TRBJ2-2; D gene ambiguous. Germline V gives CDR1 SGDLS, CDR2 YYNGEE. The V end lost 4 bases, the J end lost 5 bases, and 18 bases lay between the germline ends. The CDR3 is 16 residues long. CDR3 nucleotides: TGTGCCAGCAGCCCCCGGTCCAGAGGTTGGACCGGGGAGCTGTTTTTT. This codes for CASSPRSRGWTGELFF. Looking up the rest from reference TRBV9 and TRBJ2-2 gives the full variable domain: DSGVTQTPKHLITATGQRVTLRCSPRSGDLSVYWYQQSLDQGLQFLIQYYNGEERAKGNILERFSAQQFPDLHSELNLSSLELGDSALYFCASSPRSRGWTGELFFGEGSRLTVL.

This chain links TRBV20-1 with TRBJ1-1; D is unresolved. Trimming removed 6 bases from V and 1 base from J, with 9 bases in between. There are 12 residues in the CDR3. CDR1 is DFQATT and CDR2 is SNEGSKA in the germline V gene (reference sequence). The CDR3 protein is CSAPPENTEAFF. CDR3 bases: TGCAGTGCCCCACCCGAGAACACTGAAGCTTTCTTT.

This clonotype has at least ten counts. This chain uses TRBV20-1 with TRBJ1-6, with D uncertain. The V end lost 3 bases, the J end lost 4 bases, and 7 bases lay between the germline ends. There are 13 residues in the CDR3. CDR1 is DFQATT and CDR2 is SNEGSKA in the germline V gene (reference sequence). Here the CDR3 reads CSARADYNSPLHF. The CDR3 nucleotides are TGCAGTGCTAGGGCTGATTATAATTCACCCCTCCACTTT.

CDR3: CASRYNRADTGELFF. The DNA for the CDR3 is TGTGCCAGCAGATATAACAGAGCGGACACCGGGGAGCTGTTTTTT. The chain joins TRBV11-2 to TRBJ2-2, with D possibly matching TRBD2 (5 bases). Germline CDR1 and CDR2: SGHAT and FQNNGV. The germline V and J ends were trimmed by 6 bases and 3 bases, with 14 bases remaining between them. CDR3 length equals 15 residues.

This clonotype ranks as medium-sized (0.01 to 0.1%). This rearrangement joins TRBV12-3 or TRBV12-4 to TRBJ1-3; D is undetermined. V lost 3 bases, J lost 1 base, and 1 base lay in between. The CDR3 loop spans 12 amino acids. As DNA, the CDR3 is TGTGCCAGCAGTTTTTCTGGAAACACCATATATTTT. It encodes CASSFSGNTIYF.

CDR3 in amino acids: CASSPSLNAEAFF. The CDR3 DNA follows: TGTGCCAGCTCACCATCCTTAAATGCTGAAGCTTTCTTT. The gene calls are TRBV18 and TRBJ1-1; D ambiguous. Germline-derived CDR1 and CDR2 are KGHSH and LQKENI. This CDR3 is 13 amino acids long. Trimming cost V 2 bases and J 6 bases, with 10 bases left between them.

The chain links TRBV3-1 to TRBJ2-3, with 9 bases matching TRBD2. J lost 0 bases, V lost 5 bases, and 15 bases had no gene match. This CDR3 has 19 amino acids. CDR1 is LGHDT and CDR2 is YNNKEL in the germline V gene (reference sequence). The CDR3 nucleotides read TGTGCCAGCAGCGGGGCCTTAGCGGGAGCGATTACTAGCACAGATACGCAGTATTTT. Protein: CASSGALAGAITSTDTQYF.

The CDR3 region is CASSSLGLDSEQFF. The CDR3 DNA sequence: TGCGCCAGCAGCTCTCTGGGACTAGATAGTGAGCAGTTCTTC. The V call is TRBV5-1, the J call TRBJ2-1; 8 bases line up with TRBD2. V shed 3 bases and J 9 bases; nucleotides not matched to a gene: 8. Germline V gene lookup returns CDR1 SGHRS and CDR2 YFSETQ. There are 14 residues in the CDR3.

The rearrangement uses TRBV6-1 and TRBJ2-6; no clear D. This CDR3 has 15 amino acids. The germline CDR1 and CDR2 sequences are MNHNS and SASEGT. The V and J ends lost 7 bases and 0 bases respectively, with 10 bases between them. The DNA for the CDR3 is TGTGCCAGCATGGATCCAGTCTCTGGGGCCAACGTCCTGACTTTC. Translation gives CASMDPVSGANVLTF.

This clonotype was recorded a few times. The genes are TRBV9 and TRBJ2-7; the match to TRBD2 covers 7 bases. There are 14 residues in the CDR3. The V and J ends lost 1 base and 2 bases, in that order; junction bases with no gene match: 3. Germline V gives CDR1 SGDLS, CDR2 YYNGEE. DNA for the CDR3: TGTGCCAGCAGCGTAACTCTAGCGGCCTACGAGCAGTACTTC. The encoded protein is CASSVTLAAYEQYF.

This clonotype has more than one count but fewer than ten. V is TRBV5-6 and J is TRBJ2-3; 7 positions match TRBD2. The CDR3 has 15 amino acids. V lost 2 bases and J lost 0; bases outside the gene matches: 3. From germline, CDR1 is SGHDT and CDR2 YYEEEE. CDR3: CASSFSGTSTDTQYF. CDR3 coding DNA: TGTGCCAGCAGCTTCAGCGGGACTAGCACAGATACGCAGTATTTT.

In this sample, this clonotype turned up a few times. V usage is TRBV9 and J usage is TRBJ2-3; D is unclear. Germline CDR1 is SGDLS and CDR2 is YYNGEE. The V and J ends lost 2 bases and 3 bases respectively, with 7 bases between them. The CDR3 consists of 13 residues. CDR3 in DNA: TGTGCCAGCAGCGTCCTCAAAACAGATACGCAGTATTTT. It yields the protein CASSVLKTDTQYF. The whole variable domain, remainder taken from reference TRBV9 and TRBJ2-3, is DSGVTQTPKHLITATGQRVTLRCSPRSGDLSVYWYQQSLDQGLQFLIQYYNGEERAKGNILERFSAQQFPDLHSELNLSSLELGDSALYFCASSVLKTDTQYFGPGTRLTVL.

V and J are TRBV10-2 and TRBJ1-1, with D possibly matching TRBD1 (6 bases). Germline values: CDR1 WSHSY, CDR2 SAAADI. The CDR3 contains 13 residues. V was shortened by 5 bases and J by 4 bases, with 11 bases between the two germline ends. CDR3 DNA: TGCGCCAGCAGTCCTGAACAGGGCACTGAAGCTTTCTTT. It codes for CASSPEQGTEAFF.

There are a few counts of this clonotype. The V call is TRBV5-1, the J call TRBJ1-5; D is ambiguous. Between the trimmed V and J ends, which lost 5 bases and 4 bases, there was a span of 10 bases. This CDR3 is built from 13 residues. Germline V gene data show CDR1 as SGHRS and CDR2 as YFSETQ. Written as DNA, the CDR3 is TGCGCCAGCAGGTACAGCTCTAATCAGCCCCAGCATTTT. Translation: CASRYSSNQPQHF.

In this sample, this clonotype turned up a few times. This chain joins TRBV2 and TRBJ1-5; TRBD1 might be the D (6 bases). Deletions cut 7 bases from V and 5 bases from J, with 9 bases between. CDR1 is SNHLY and CDR2 is FYNNEI in the germline V gene. CDR3 length: 12 amino acids. CDR3 bases: TGTGCCAGCAACAGGGAGGATCAGCCCCAGCATTTT. This codes for CASNREDQPQHF.

The rearrangement joins TRBV6-1 to TRBJ2-3; 8 bases are shared with TRBD1. After removal of 5 bases from V and 4 bases from J, the junction contained 5 bases not matched to a gene. This CDR3 has 14 residues. Per germline, CDR1 MNHNS and CDR2 SASEGT. The CDR3 DNA sequence: TGTGCCAGCAGTCTCGGACAGGGCCCAGATACGCAGTATTTT. Protein: CASSLGQGPDTQYF.

The table lists this clonotype with a few counts. The J gene is TRBJ1-4, the V gene TRBV2, with 10 bases lining up with TRBD1. This CDR3 is 14 amino acids long. The trim removed 4 bases at V and 8 bases at J, leaving 4 bases unmatched. CDR1 and CDR2 (germline): SNHLY, FYNNEI. CDR3 in amino acids: CASSGDRGGEKLFF. The CDR3 DNA reads as TGTGCCAGCAGTGGGGACAGGGGAGGCGAAAAACTGTTTTTT.

This chain's CDR3 is CASSFSRNTEAFF. The CDR3 DNA sequence: TGTGCCAGCAGTTTTAGTAGAAACACTGAAGCTTTCTTT. The chain combines TRBV12-3 or TRBV12-4 with TRBJ1-1; D is unresolved. CDR3 length: 13 residues. V was trimmed by 3 bases and J by 2 bases, leaving 7 bases between them.

The chain couples TRBV27 to TRBJ1-1; 9 nucleotides agree with TRBD1. The CDR3 extends over 14 amino acids. Germline lookup yields CDR1 MNHEY and CDR2 SMNVEV (reference sequence). V was clipped by 5 bases and J by 3 bases; unmatched bases: 4. Here the CDR3 reads CASSLYRGHTEAFF. The DNA for the CDR3 is TGTGCCAGCAGTCTCTACAGGGGGCACACTGAAGCTTTCTTT.